Below are 15 T cell receptor beta chains sequenced from a single sample in a study of T cells in Graves' hyperthyroidism and ophthalmopathy. RNA transcripts gave rise to amplified TCR beta CDR3 regions. Initially, a first-round RT-PCR of the TCR CDR3 employed the HTBI primer set. TCRdb recomputed calls from the multiplex PCR reads with MiXCR, one row per CDR3 protein. The sample holds 500,000 to 750,000 distinct CDR3 sequences, 14% seen once. Material: blood. The receptor source for this set is a woman aged 18-30 years with Graves' ophthalmopathy.

The sample holds many counts of this clonotype. This chain links TRBV6-2 or TRBV6-3 with TRBJ1-2, with D possibly being TRBD1 (5 bases). The CDR3 spans 15 residues. CDR1 and CDR2 from the germline V gene are MNHEY and SVGEGT. The V and J ends lost 0 bases and 2 bases respectively, with 10 bases between them. CDR3 nucleotides: TGTGCCAGCAGTTACTCACGCAGGGCAAACTATGGCTACACCTTC. Translating gives CASSYSRRANYGYTF.

This clonotype has a count of ten or more. The genes are TRBV18 and TRBJ2-7; D may correspond to TRBD1 or TRBD2 (5 bases each). The germline CDR1 and CDR2 sequences are KGHSH and LQKENI. The CDR3 loop spans 14 amino acids. Deletions cut 2 bases from V and 7 bases from J, with 15 bases between. CDR3 sequence: CASSPEGPKGEQYF. In DNA form, the CDR3 reads TGTGCCAGCTCACCAGAGGGACCAAAGGGAGAGCAGTACTTC.

This clonotype has a count of ten or more. The J gene is TRBJ2-7, the V gene TRBV6-1; 12 nucleotides match TRBD2. Germline V gene lookup returns CDR1 MNHNS and CDR2 SASEGT. This CDR3 is built from 13 residues. V lost 7 bases to trimming and J lost 8 bases; unmatched junction nucleotides: 6. CDR3 region: CASTKGLAGQQYF. CDR3 coding DNA: TGTGCCAGCACTAAAGGACTAGCGGGGCAGCAGTACTTC.

The chain uses TRBV27 and TRBJ2-3, with TRBD2 identical over 15 bases. Per the germline V gene, CDR1 is MNHEY and CDR2 is SMNVEV (reference sequence). The CDR3 has 16 amino acids. V lost 5 bases, J lost 4 bases, and 4 bases stayed unmatched. The CDR3 region is CASSLGLAGGSDTQYF. The CDR3 DNA reads TGTGCCAGCAGTCTGGGACTAGCGGGAGGATCAGATACGCAGTATTTT.

This clonotype was observed a handful of times. This chain links TRBV27 with TRBJ2-3; perhaps D is TRBD1 or TRBD2 (5 bases each). Trimming removed 1 base from V and 2 bases from J, with 10 bases in between. CDR3 length: 15 amino acids. Germline V lookup: CDR1 MNHEY, CDR2 SMNVEV (reference sequence). The chain's CDR3 is CASSLFLGDTDTQYF. The CDR3 region has the DNA TGTGCCAGCAGTTTATTTCTGGGGGACACAGATACGCAGTATTTT.

This clonotype was counted at least ten times. This chain uses TRBV12-3 or TRBV12-4 with TRBJ2-5; 10 nucleotides align to TRBD2. Trimming took 7 bases from V and 7 from J; bases not matched to a gene: 15. The CDR3 has 16 residues. The CDR3 nucleotides are TGTGCCAGCATGGTAGGCGCTAGCGGGGGCAGAGGGACCCAGTACTTC. Translated, it gives CASMVGASGGRGTQYF.

This clonotype appeared many times. The chain joins TRBV5-5 to TRBJ1-2; TRBD1 might be the D (6 bases). The ends were cut back, 1 base at V and 2 bases at J, with 12 bases in the middle. Germline CDR1 and CDR2: SGHKS and YYEKEE (reference sequence). This CDR3 contains 15 residues. The DNA for the CDR3 is TGTGCCAGCAGCTTGAAGTCCAGGGGAAACTATGGCTACACCTTC. Translating gives CASSLKSRGNYGYTF.

About this clonotype: This may be a read error: a much more frequent sequence differs by one nucleotide. V is TRBV7-9 and J is TRBJ2-7; D remains unclear. Germline V gives CDR1 SEHNR, CDR2 FQNEAQ (reference sequence). This CDR3 region has 17 residues. V was clipped by 4 bases and J by 4 bases, with 23 bases between them. The CDR3 loop is CASSSSSRSPTLYEQYF. In nucleotides, the CDR3 is TGTGCCAGCAGCTCTTCGTCTCGGTCCCCTACTCTGTACGAGCAGTACTTC.

Many counts were recorded for this clonotype. The V and J genes are TRBV7-8 and TRBJ2-1; 7 positions match TRBD1. Germline assignment: CDR1 SGHVS and CDR2 FQNEAQ. CDR3 length equals 14 residues. The V and J ends lost 1 base and 3 bases, in that order; junction bases with no gene match: 0. CDR3 DNA: TGTGCCAGCAGCTTAGGGACAGGCTACAATGAGCAGTTCTTC. This encodes CASSLGTGYNEQFF.

This clonotype was counted ten times or more. The CDR3 bases are TGTGCCAGCAGCCGCGGGAGGGCCTCGGACACCGGGGAGCTGTTTTTT. It is translated as CASSRGRASDTGELFF. The genes are TRBV3-1 and TRBJ2-2; TRBD2 matches 9 bases. The V segment lost 4 bases and the J segment 3 bases; nucleotides outside the gene matches: 6. Germline V gene lookup returns CDR1 LGHDT and CDR2 YNNKEL (reference sequence). The CDR3 is 16 amino acids.

This clonotype was seen more than once but under ten times. This chain connects TRBV4-2 to TRBJ2-7, with TRBD1 matching 8 bases. This CDR3 spans 20 amino acids. V shed 0 bases, J shed 0 bases, and the junction held 16 bases outside the gene matches. Germline-derived CDR1 and CDR2 are LGHNA and YNFKEQ. As DNA, the CDR3 is TGTGCCAGCAGCCAAGATGGAGGAAGTAGGGCAGGGGGCAACTCCTACGAGCAGTACTTC. Translating gives CASSQDGGSRAGGNSYEQYF.

This clonotype was seen at least ten times. This chain connects TRBV4-3 to TRBJ2-7; D possibly corresponds to TRBD1 (6 bases). V was pared by 1 base and J by 0 bases, with 16 bases between. This CDR3 contains 17 residues. The germline CDR1 and CDR2 sequences are LGHNA and YSLEER. The CDR3 here is CASSQAPTGVSSYEQYF. The CDR3 nucleotides are TGCGCCAGCAGCCAAGCCCCGACAGGCGTGAGCTCCTACGAGCAGTACTTC.

This clonotype was found many times. This sequence joins TRBV5-1 and TRBJ2-7; no firm D call. The V and J ends lost 4 bases and 2 bases respectively, with 16 bases between them. The CDR3 totals 15 residues. From germline, CDR1 is SGHRS and CDR2 YFSETQ. Written as DNA, the CDR3 is TGCGCCAGCAGCCCGACCCCAGAGGCGACCTACGAGCAGTACTTC. Amino acids: CASSPTPEATYEQYF.

This chain connects TRBV30 to TRBJ1-3; D unclear. Germline CDR1 GTSNPN, CDR2 SVGIG (reference sequence). The length of the CDR3 is 13 residues. The CDR3 region has the DNA TGTGTCGCCCAACAGACACCTGGAAACACCATATATTTT. Protein product: CVAQQTPGNTIYF.

This clonotype was observed many times. The rearrangement joins TRBV2 to TRBJ2-5; 10 nucleotides align to TRBD2. Per the germline V gene, CDR1 is SNHLY and CDR2 is FYNNEI. This CDR3 has 16 residues. V lost 1 base to trimming and J lost 1 base; unmatched junction nucleotides: 3. CDR3 amino acids: CASSEGLAGGQETQYF. Written as DNA, the CDR3 is TGTGCCAGCAGTGAAGGGTTAGCGGGAGGCCAAGAGACCCAGTACTTC.